A single count supports the clone carrying this TCR beta chain. Its antigen is still unknown. TCRdb keeps only in-frame clones here, not all; method: immunoSEQ multiplex PCR. The sample holds around 60,000 clones, roughly 84% seen once. Trimming left V 2 bases short and J 3 bases short, with 8 bases between. Germline V gene data show CDR1 as SGHRS and CDR2 as YFSETQ. The CDR3 has 13 amino acids. This record belongs to a study of OX40 agonist ivuxolimab in advanced cancers. General study findings and limits: Those patients achieving a partial response at 0.1-3.0 mg/kg showed among the lowest clonal expansion.

The material sequenced was CD4+ or CD8+ T cells sorted from blood, taken in a trial of the OX40 agonist ivuxolimab. The genes are TRBV5-1 and TRBJ1-1; D uncertain. The clonotype was recovered from an adult with an advanced solid tumor such as melanoma, head and neck, liver or kidney cancer. The CDR3 coding sequence is TGCGCCAGCAGCTTAGGGTTGGACACTGAAGCTTTCTTT. As protein: CASSLGLDTEAFF. The full variable domain, its missing parts supplied by reference TRBV5-1 and TRBJ1-1, is KAGVTQTPRYLIKTRGQQVTLSCSPISGHRSVSWYQQTPGQGLQFLFEYFSETQRNKGNFPGRFSGRQFSNSRSEMNVSTLELGDSALYLCASSLGLDTEAFFGQGTRLTVV.